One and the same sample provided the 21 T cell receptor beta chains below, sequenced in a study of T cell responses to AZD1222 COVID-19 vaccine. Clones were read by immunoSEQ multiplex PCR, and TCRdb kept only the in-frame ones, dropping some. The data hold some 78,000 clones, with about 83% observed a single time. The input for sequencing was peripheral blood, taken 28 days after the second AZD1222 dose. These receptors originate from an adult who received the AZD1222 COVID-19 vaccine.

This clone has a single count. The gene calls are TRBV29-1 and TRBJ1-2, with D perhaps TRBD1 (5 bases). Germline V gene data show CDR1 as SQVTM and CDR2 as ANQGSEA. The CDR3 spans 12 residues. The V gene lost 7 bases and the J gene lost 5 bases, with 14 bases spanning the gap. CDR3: CSASTGGYGYTF. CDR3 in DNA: TGCAGCGCCTCGACGGGGGGGTATGGCTACACCTTC.

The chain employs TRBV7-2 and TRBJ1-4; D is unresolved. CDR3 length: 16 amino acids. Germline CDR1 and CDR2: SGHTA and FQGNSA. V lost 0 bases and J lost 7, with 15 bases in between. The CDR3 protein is CASSLAGGVSFEKLFF. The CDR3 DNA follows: TGTGCCAGCAGCTTAGCGGGAGGTGTATCGTTTGAAAAACTGTTTTTT.

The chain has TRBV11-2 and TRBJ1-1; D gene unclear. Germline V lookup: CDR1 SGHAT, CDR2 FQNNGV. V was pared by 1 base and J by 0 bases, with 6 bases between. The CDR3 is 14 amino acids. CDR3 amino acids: CASSLAMVNTEAFF. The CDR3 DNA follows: TGTGCCAGCAGCTTAGCAATGGTGAACACTGAAGCTTTCTTT.

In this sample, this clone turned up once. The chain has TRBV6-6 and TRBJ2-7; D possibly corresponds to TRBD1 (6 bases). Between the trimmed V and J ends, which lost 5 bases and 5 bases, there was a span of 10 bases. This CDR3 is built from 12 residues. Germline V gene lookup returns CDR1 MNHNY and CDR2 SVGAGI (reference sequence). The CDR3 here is CASSGGGHEQYF. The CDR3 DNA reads TGTGCCAGCAGTGGTGGGGGCCACGAGCAGTACTTC.

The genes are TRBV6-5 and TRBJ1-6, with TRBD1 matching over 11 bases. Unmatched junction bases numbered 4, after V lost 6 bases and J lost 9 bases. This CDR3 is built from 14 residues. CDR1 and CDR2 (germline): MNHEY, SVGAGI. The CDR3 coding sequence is TGTGCCAGCAGAAGGGACAGGGGGTTTTCACCCCTCCACTTT. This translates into CASRRDRGFSPLHF.

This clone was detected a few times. The CDR3 coding sequence is TGTGCCAGCAGTCCATCTCTGTCTAATTCACCCCTCCACTTT. Translated, it gives CASSPSLSNSPLHF. The genes are TRBV28 and TRBJ1-6; D uncertain. CDR3 size: 14 residues. The V gene lost 5 bases and the J gene lost 6 bases, with 11 bases spanning the gap. Looked up from germline, CDR1 is MDHEN and CDR2 is SYDVKM. Full variable domain (missing parts from reference TRBV28 and TRBJ1-6): DVKVTQSSRYLVKRTGEKVFLECVQDMDHENMFWYRQDPGLGLRLIYFSYDVKMKEKGDIPEGYSVSREKKERFSLILESASTNQTSMYLCASSPSLSNSPLHFGNGTRLTVT.

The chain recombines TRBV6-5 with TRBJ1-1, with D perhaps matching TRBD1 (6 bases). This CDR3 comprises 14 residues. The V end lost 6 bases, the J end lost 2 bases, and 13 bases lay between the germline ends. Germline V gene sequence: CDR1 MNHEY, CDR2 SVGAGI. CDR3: CASRRQDANTEAFF. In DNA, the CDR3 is TGTGCCAGCAGACGACAGGACGCAAACACTGAAGCTTTCTTT.

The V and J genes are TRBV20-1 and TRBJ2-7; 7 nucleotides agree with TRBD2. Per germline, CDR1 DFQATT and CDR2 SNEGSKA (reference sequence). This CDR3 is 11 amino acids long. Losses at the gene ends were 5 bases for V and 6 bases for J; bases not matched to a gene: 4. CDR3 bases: TGCAGTGCTCGAAGACTAGCCGAGCAGTACTTC. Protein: CSARRLAEQYF.

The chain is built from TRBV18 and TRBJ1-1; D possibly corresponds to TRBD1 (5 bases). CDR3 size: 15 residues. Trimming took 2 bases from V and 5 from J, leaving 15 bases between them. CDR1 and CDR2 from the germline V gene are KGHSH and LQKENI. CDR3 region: CASSPTQVEGTEAFF. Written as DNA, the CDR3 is TGTGCCAGCTCACCAACCCAAGTGGAGGGGACTGAAGCTTTCTTT.

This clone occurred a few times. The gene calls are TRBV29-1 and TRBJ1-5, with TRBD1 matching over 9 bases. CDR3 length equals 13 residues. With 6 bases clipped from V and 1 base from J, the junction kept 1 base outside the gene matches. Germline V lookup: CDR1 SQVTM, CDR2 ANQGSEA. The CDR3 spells CSVGQGSNQPQHF. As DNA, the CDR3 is TGCAGCGTCGGACAGGGGAGCAATCAGCCCCAGCATTTT. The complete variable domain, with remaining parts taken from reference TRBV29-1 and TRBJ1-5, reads SAVISQKPSRDICQRGTSLTIQCQVDSQVTMMFWYRQQPGQSLTLIATANQGSEATYESGFVIDKFPISRPNLTFSTLTVSNMSPEDSSIYLCSVGQGSNQPQHFGDGTRLSIL.

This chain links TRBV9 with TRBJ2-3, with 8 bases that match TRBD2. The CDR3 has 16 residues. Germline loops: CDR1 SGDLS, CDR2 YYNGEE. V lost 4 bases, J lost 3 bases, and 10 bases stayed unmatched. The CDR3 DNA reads TGTGCCAGCAGCCTCGGAGCACTAGCGGCTACAGATACGCAGTATTTT. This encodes CASSLGALAATDTQYF. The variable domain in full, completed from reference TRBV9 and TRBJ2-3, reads DSGVTQTPKHLITATGQRVTLRCSPRSGDLSVYWYQQSLDQGLQFLIQYYNGEERAKGNILERFSAQQFPDLHSELNLSSLELGDSALYFCASSLGALAATDTQYFGPGTRLTVL.

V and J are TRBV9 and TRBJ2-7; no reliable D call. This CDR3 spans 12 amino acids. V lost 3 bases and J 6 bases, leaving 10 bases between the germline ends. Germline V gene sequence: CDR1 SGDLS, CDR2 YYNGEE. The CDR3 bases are TGTGCCAGCAGCGCGGCGTTGGGCGAGCAGTACTTC. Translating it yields CASSAALGEQYF. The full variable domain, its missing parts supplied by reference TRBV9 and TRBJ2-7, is DSGVTQTPKHLITATGQRVTLRCSPRSGDLSVYWYQQSLDQGLQFLIQYYNGEERAKGNILERFSAQQFPDLHSELNLSSLELGDSALYFCASSAALGEQYFGPGTRLTVT.

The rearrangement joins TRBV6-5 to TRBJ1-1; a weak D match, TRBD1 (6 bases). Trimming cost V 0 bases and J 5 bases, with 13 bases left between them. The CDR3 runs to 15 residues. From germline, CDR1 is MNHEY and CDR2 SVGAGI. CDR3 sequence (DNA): TGTGCCAGCAGTTACTCGCGGGGGCGCGGAACTGAAGCTTTCTTT. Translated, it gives CASSYSRGRGTEAFF.

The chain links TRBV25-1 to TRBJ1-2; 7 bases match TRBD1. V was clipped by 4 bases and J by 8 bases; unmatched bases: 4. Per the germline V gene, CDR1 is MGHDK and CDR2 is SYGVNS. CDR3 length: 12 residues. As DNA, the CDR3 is TGTGCCAGCAGTGTACAGGGGCAAGGCTACACCTTC. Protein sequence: CASSVQGQGYTF.

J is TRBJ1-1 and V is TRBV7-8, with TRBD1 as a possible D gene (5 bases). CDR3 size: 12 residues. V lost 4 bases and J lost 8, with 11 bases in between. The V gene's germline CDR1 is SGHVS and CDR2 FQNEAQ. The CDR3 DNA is TGTGCCAGCAGCTGGAACCGGGACGAAGCTTTCTTT. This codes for CASSWNRDEAFF.

This CDR3 reads CASNLMVANYGYTF. The CDR3 bases are TGTGCCAGTAACTTGATGGTAGCTAACTATGGCTACACCTTC. The chain uses TRBV19 and TRBJ1-2; D is undetermined. The V end was cut by 7 bases, the J end by 0 bases, with 12 bases between. CDR3 length: 14 amino acids. Germline V CDR1 and CDR2: LNHDA, SQIVND (reference sequence).

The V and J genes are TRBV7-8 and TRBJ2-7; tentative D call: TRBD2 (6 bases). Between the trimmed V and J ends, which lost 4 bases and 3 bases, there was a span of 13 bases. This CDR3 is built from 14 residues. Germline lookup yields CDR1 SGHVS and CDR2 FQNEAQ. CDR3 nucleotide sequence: TGTGCCAGCAGCTCCCGGGAGTCGGGCTACGAGCAGTACTTC. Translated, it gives CASSSRESGYEQYF.

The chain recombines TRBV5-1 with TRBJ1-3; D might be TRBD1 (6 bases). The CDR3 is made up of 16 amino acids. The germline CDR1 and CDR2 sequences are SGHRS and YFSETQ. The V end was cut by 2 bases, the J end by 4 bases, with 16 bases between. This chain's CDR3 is CASSLKDQGRGNTIYF. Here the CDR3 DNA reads TGCGCCAGCAGCTTAAAGGATCAGGGGAGGGGAAACACCATATATTTT.

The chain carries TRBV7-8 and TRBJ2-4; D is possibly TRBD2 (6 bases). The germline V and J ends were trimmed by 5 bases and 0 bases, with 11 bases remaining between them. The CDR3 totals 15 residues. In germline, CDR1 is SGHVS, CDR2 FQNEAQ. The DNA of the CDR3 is TGTGCCAGCAGCACCGGGACTTTAGCCAAAAACATTCAGTACTTC. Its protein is CASSTGTLAKNIQYF.

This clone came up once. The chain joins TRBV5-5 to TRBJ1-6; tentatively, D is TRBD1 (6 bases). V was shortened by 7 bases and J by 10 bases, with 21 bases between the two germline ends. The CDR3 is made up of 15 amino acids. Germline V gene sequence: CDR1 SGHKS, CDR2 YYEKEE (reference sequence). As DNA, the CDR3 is TGTGCCAGCGCCTCGGGGCGGCAGGGGAACTCACCCCTCCACTTT. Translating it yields CASASGRQGNSPLHF.

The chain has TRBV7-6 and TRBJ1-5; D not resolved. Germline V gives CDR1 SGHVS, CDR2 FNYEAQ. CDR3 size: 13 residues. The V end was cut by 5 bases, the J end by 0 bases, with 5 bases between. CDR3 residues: CASSAYSNQPQHF. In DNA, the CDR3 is TGTGCCAGCAGCGCGTATAGCAATCAGCCCCAGCATTTT.